These T cell receptor beta chains were read from a single sample in a study of blood T cell repertoires in COVID-19. TCRdb's table, derived via immunoSEQ multiplex PCR, lists solely in-frame clones and lacks some. Altogether around 250,000 clones are present, 75% to 90% being singletons, with the ten largest covering roughly 10%. Specimen: peripheral blood. The origin of the receptors is a woman aged 70-85 years with COVID-19, enrolled during active disease. The CDR3 runs from the conserved cysteine through the conserved F or W. Each record gives: CDR3 protein, CDR3 DNA, D gene, J gene, clone size, V gene. A D gene is named only where the DNA matches it firmly. Size is omitted from some rows. Given values are once, few, many or a class for expanded clones.

CDR3: CASSPGQGRNNQPQHF; DNA: TGTGCCAGCTCACCGGGACAGGGGAGGAACAATCAGCCCCAGCATTTT; D: TRBD1; J: TRBJ1-5; size: NA; V: TRBV18
CDR3: CASSSLGLAAYNEQFF; DNA: TGTGCCAGCAGTTCCTTGGGGCTAGCGGCCTACAATGAGCAGTTCTTC; D: TRBD2; J: TRBJ2-1; size: NA; V: TRBV6-2/TRBV6-3
CDR3: CASSQSGGNQPQHF; DNA: TGTGCCAGTAGCCAATCGGGGGGCAATCAGCCCCAGCATTTT; D: NA; J: TRBJ1-5; size: NA; V: TRBV19
CDR3: CASKTANTIYF; DNA: TGTGCCAGTAAGACAGCAAACACCATATATTTT; D: NA; J: TRBJ1-3; size: NA; V: TRBV12-3/TRBV12-4
CDR3: CASSLGDRDYNEQFF; DNA: TGCGCCAGCAGCTTGGGAGACAGGGATTACAATGAGCAGTTCTTC; D: TRBD1; J: TRBJ2-1; size: once; V: TRBV5-1
CDR3: CASSVLSGRSNEQFF; DNA: TGTGCCAGCAGCGTTCTTAGCGGGAGATCTAATGAGCAGTTCTTC; D: TRBD2; J: TRBJ2-1; size: NA; V: TRBV9
CDR3: CASRLAGGFTDTQYF; DNA: TGTGCCAGCAGACTAGCGGGAGGGTTCACAGATACGCAGTATTTT; D: TRBD2; J: TRBJ2-3; size: NA; V: TRBV2
CDR3: CASSPGTSGAQETQYF; DNA: TGCGCCAGCAGCCCGGGGACTAGCGGAGCCCAAGAGACCCAGTACTTC; D: TRBD2; J: TRBJ2-5; size: NA; V: TRBV5-1
CDR3: CASRDTTYNSPLHF; DNA: TGTGCCAGCAGGGACACGACTTATAATTCACCCCTCCACTTT; D: NA; J: TRBJ1-6; size: NA; V: TRBV14
CDR3: CASSTDSVGHEQYF; DNA: TGTGCCAGCTCGACGGATAGCGTTGGGCACGAGCAGTACTTC; D: NA; J: TRBJ2-7; size: NA; V: TRBV2
CDR3: CASRAGTDYGYTF; DNA: TGTGCCAGCAGAGCCGGGACAGACTATGGCTACACCTTC; D: TRBD1; J: TRBJ1-2; size: NA; V: TRBV27
CDR3: CAGGSSAPNTGELFF; DNA: TGCGCCGGTGGATCTAGCGCCCCGAACACCGGGGAGCTGTTTTTT; D: NA; J: TRBJ2-2; size: NA; V: TRBV5-1
CDR3: CASSQLPDSRSVWQYF; DNA: TGTGCCAGCAGCCAACTGCCCGACAGTAGAAGCGTGTGGCAGTACTTC; D: NA; J: TRBJ2-7; size: NA; V: TRBV3-1/TRBV3-2
CDR3: CASSLTRQETQYF; DNA: TGTGCCAGCAGCTTAACGCGGCAAGAGACCCAGTACTTC; D: NA; J: TRBJ2-5; size: NA; V: TRBV7-3
CDR3: CASSTQGSNEQYF; DNA: TGTGCCAGTAGTACACAGGGTTCCAACGAGCAGTACTTC; D: NA; J: TRBJ2-7; size: NA; V: TRBV19
CDR3: CASRAGTSLGGLTSGRANEQFF; DNA: TGCGCCAGCAGGGCCGGGACAAGCCTTGGTGGTTTAACTAGCGGGAGGGCCAATGAGCAGTTCTTC; D: TRBD2; J: TRBJ2-1; size: NA; V: TRBV10-1
CDR3: CASSLEQGVSYNSPLHF; DNA: TGTGCCAGCAGTTTAGAACAGGGGGTATCCTATAATTCACCCCTCCACTTT; D: TRBD1; J: TRBJ1-6; size: NA; V: TRBV28
CDR3: CASSSPRCSENEQFF; DNA: TGTGCCAGCAGTTCTCCCAGGTGCTCCGAGAATGAGCAGTTCTTC; D: NA; J: TRBJ2-1; size: NA; V: TRBV27
CDR3: CASSRLAGNQETQYF; DNA: TGTGCCAGCAGCCGACTAGCGGGCAACCAAGAGACCCAGTACTTC; D: TRBD2; J: TRBJ2-5; size: once; V: TRBV3-1/TRBV3-2
CDR3: CASSPRDSRKDEQFF; DNA: TGTGCCAGCTCACCCCGGGACTCCCGTAAGGATGAGCAGTTCTTC; D: NA; J: TRBJ2-1; size: once; V: TRBV18
CDR3: CASSFQGPVRDTEAFF; DNA: TGCGCCAGCAGCTTTCAGGGGCCAGTAAGGGACACTGAAGCTTTCTTT; D: NA; J: TRBJ1-1; size: NA; V: TRBV5-1
CDR3: CASSYPPVNTQYF; DNA: TGTGCCAGCAGCTATCCCCCCGTAAATACGCAGTATTTT; D: NA; J: TRBJ2-3; size: NA; V: TRBV7-2
CDR3: CAWTSTSSYNSPLHF; DNA: TGTGCCTGGACTAGTACGAGCTCCTATAATTCACCCCTCCACTTT; D: NA; J: TRBJ1-6; size: NA; V: TRBV30
CDR3: CASSPFHGSGYHNEQFF; DNA: TGTGCCAGCAGTCCCTTCCACGGTAGCGGTTACCACAATGAGCAGTTCTTC; D: NA; J: TRBJ2-1; size: NA; V: TRBV27
CDR3: CAITTGSHEQYF; DNA: TGTGCCATCACGACAGGGTCCCACGAGCAGTACTTC; D: TRBD1; J: TRBJ2-7; size: NA; V: TRBV10-3
CDR3: CASSPLRTGELFF; DNA: TGTGCCAGCAGCCCCCTGCGCACCGGGGAGCTGTTTTTT; D: NA; J: TRBJ2-2; size: NA; V: TRBV7-9
CDR3: CAISEQHPKDTEAFF; DNA: TGTGCCATCAGTGAACAGCATCCGAAAGACACTGAAGCTTTCTTT; D: NA; J: TRBJ1-1; size: NA; V: TRBV10-3
CDR3: CASSYRAGGAETQYF; DNA: TGTGCCAGCAGTTACCGGGCAGGGGGCGCAGAGACCCAGTACTTC; D: TRBD1; J: TRBJ2-5; size: NA; V: TRBV6-5
CDR3: CASSPGTGAIDTQYF; DNA: TGTGCCAGCAGCCCAGGGACAGGGGCGATAGATACGCAGTATTTT; D: TRBD1; J: TRBJ2-3; size: NA; V: TRBV7-3
CDR3: CSATAGNQHTEAFF; DNA: TGCAGCGCAACGGCGGGGAATCAGCACACTGAAGCTTTCTTT; D: NA; J: TRBJ1-1; size: NA; V: TRBV29-1
CDR3: CATRGQNTEAFF; DNA: TGTGCCACCCGGGGACAGAACACTGAAGCTTTCTTT; D: NA; J: TRBJ1-1; size: NA; V: TRBV24-1
CDR3: CASSFPLDRENTEAFF; DNA: TGTGCCAGCAGCTTCCCCCTGGACAGGGAGAACACTGAAGCTTTCTTT; D: TRBD1; J: TRBJ1-1; size: few; V: TRBV7-9
CDR3: CASSLSRFYSNQPQHF; DNA: TGTGCCAGCAGCTTAAGCAGGTTTTATAGCAATCAGCCCCAGCATTTT; D: NA; J: TRBJ1-5; size: NA; V: TRBV7-2
CDR3: CSALRNTEAFF; DNA: TGCAGCGCCCTAAGGAACACTGAAGCTTTCTTT; D: NA; J: TRBJ1-1; size: NA; V: TRBV29-1
CDR3: CATSDPGQGAVEAFF; DNA: TGTGCCACCAGTGATCCGGGACAGGGGGCGGTTGAAGCTTTCTTT; D: TRBD1; J: TRBJ1-1; size: NA; V: TRBV24-1
CDR3: CASGRNYNEQFF; DNA: TGTGCCAGCGGGAGAAACTACAATGAGCAGTTCTTC; D: NA; J: TRBJ2-1; size: NA; V: TRBV11-3
CDR3: CASSPSDSGNTIYF; DNA: TGTGCCAGCTCCCCCAGCGATTCTGGAAACACCATATATTTT; D: NA; J: TRBJ1-3; size: NA; V: TRBV18
CDR3: CASSLQGDYGYTF; DNA: TGTGCCAGCAGCTTACAGGGCGACTATGGCTACACCTTC; D: NA; J: TRBJ1-2; size: NA; V: TRBV7-9
CDR3: CAWSESVHRNTEAFF; DNA: TGTGCCTGGAGCGAAAGCGTCCATAGAAACACTGAAGCTTTCTTT; D: NA; J: TRBJ1-1; size: NA; V: TRBV30
CDR3: CASSLLSGDNTGELFF; DNA: TGCGCCAGCAGCTTACTTAGCGGAGACAACACCGGGGAGCTGTTTTTT; D: NA; J: TRBJ2-2; size: NA; V: TRBV5-1
CDR3: CSAGGFNEQFF; DNA: TGCAGTGCTGGGGGGTTCAATGAGCAGTTCTTC; D: NA; J: TRBJ2-1; size: NA; V: TRBV20-1
CDR3: CASSIATGGAEAFF; DNA: TGTGCCAGTAGTATAGCCACGGGGGGGGCTGAAGCTTTCTTT; D: NA; J: TRBJ1-1; size: NA; V: TRBV19
CDR3: CASSPGQDYGYTF; DNA: TGTGCCAGCAGTCCGGGACAAGACTATGGCTACACCTTC; D: NA; J: TRBJ1-2; size: NA; V: TRBV28
CDR3: CASSYTNPGEQYF; DNA: TGTGCCAGCAGTTACACAAATCCGGGGGAGCAGTACTTC; D: NA; J: TRBJ2-7; size: NA; V: TRBV6-6
CDR3: CASSLRSGGKETQYF; DNA: TGTGCCAGCAGCTTACGTAGCGGGGGGAAAGAGACCCAGTACTTC; D: TRBD2; J: TRBJ2-5; size: NA; V: TRBV11-3
CDR3: CASSLAAPPSYGYTF; DNA: TGTGCCAGCAGTTTAGCAGCGCCCCCATCCTATGGCTACACCTTC; D: NA; J: TRBJ1-2; size: NA; V: TRBV27
CDR3: CAIRTSDQETQYF; DNA: TGTGCCATCAGGACTAGCGACCAAGAGACCCAGTACTTC; D: TRBD2; J: TRBJ2-5; size: NA; V: TRBV10-3
CDR3: CASRGTRTLNTEAFF; DNA: TGTGCCAGCAGGGGGACACGAACCCTGAACACTGAAGCTTTCTTT; D: NA; J: TRBJ1-1; size: NA; V: TRBV6-6
CDR3: CASSETSGTDTQYF; DNA: TGTGCCAGCAGCGAGACTAGCGGCACAGATACGCAGTATTTT; D: TRBD2; J: TRBJ2-3; size: NA; V: TRBV11-3